This T cell receptor beta chain is drawn from a study of shared clonotypes between healthy human individuals. About the research overall: The cohort had two women and a few men, ages 18 to 49.

Evenly divided among several immunoSEQ plates was the genomic DNA of each subset. DNA from unsorted PBMC was sequenced on ten immunoSEQ deep assay plates. TCRdb's copy holds only in-frame clones and misses some; the assay was immunoSEQ multiplex PCR. The table shows 450,000 to 550,000 clones, with 70% to 80% occurring only once. The CDR3 extends over 13 amino acids. Germline CDR1 and CDR2: MDHEN and SYDVKM. V was shortened by 6 bases and J by 3 bases, with 9 bases between the two germline ends. The source is a middle-aged woman in good health. Some clones in this sample may be carry-over from other donors' samples. Sequenced: PBMCs. The V gene is TRBV28, the J gene TRBJ2-1; no reliable D call. The CDR3 region is CASSLTSYNEQFF. The CDR3 coding sequence is TGTGCCAGCAGCTTAACAAGCTACAATGAGCAGTTCTTC. Full variable domain (rest looked up from reference TRBV28 and TRBJ2-1): DVKVTQSSRYLVKRTGEKVFLECVQDMDHENMFWYRQDPGLGLRLIYFSYDVKMKEKGDIPEGYSVSREKKERFSLILESASTNQTSMYLCASSLTSYNEQFFGPGTRLTVL.